A single sample is the source of the 5 T cell receptor beta chains below, sequenced in a study of T cells in localized non-small cell lung cancer. This table comes from immunoSEQ multiplex PCR, and its TCRdb copy is limited to in-frame clones, with some not included. The profile covers 65,000 to 90,000 clones, with over 70% appearing a single time and less than 20% taken by the ten largest. The sample here was PBMCs, taken before any cancer treatment. These receptors came from a man aged 35 to 69 with stage II squamous cell lung carcinoma.

The chain couples TRBV21-1 to TRBJ2-7; the table calls TRBD1, which could not be checked here. TRBV21-1 is labeled a pseudogene. The CDR3 contains 15 residues. The CDR3 here is CASSNARTEDYEQYF. The CDR3 DNA reads as TGTGCCAGCAGCAACGCAAGGACAGAGGACTACGAGCAGTACTTC.

This chain links TRBV9 with TRBJ2-7, with D perhaps given as TRBD1 or TRBD2 (5 bases each). Trimming took 0 bases from V and 0 from J, leaving 7 bases between them. CDR3 length: 14 residues. Germline CDR1 SGDLS, CDR2 YYNGEE. CDR3: CASSVGDASYEQYF. The CDR3 DNA is TGTGCCAGCAGCGTAGGGGACGCCTCCTACGAGCAGTACTTC.

V usage is TRBV27 and J usage is TRBJ2-7; TRBD1 aligns across 12 bases. The CDR3 runs 17 residues. Unmatched junction bases numbered 11, after V lost 2 bases and J lost 6 bases. Germline lookup yields CDR1 MNHEY and CDR2 SMNVEV (reference sequence). The CDR3: CASSLRLGGTGGFEQYF. In nucleotides, the CDR3 is TGTGCCAGCAGTTTACGGTTAGGCGGGACAGGGGGCTTCGAGCAGTACTTC.

The chain recombines TRBV4-1 with TRBJ2-7, with a weak D call TRBD2 (6 bases). Germline V gene data show CDR1 as MGHRA and CDR2 as YSYEKL. The CDR3 is 16 residues long. V was shortened by 0 bases and J by 2 bases, with 14 bases between the two germline ends. For the CDR3, the DNA is TGCGCCAGCAGCCAAGATCCAGGGACGGGGGCCTACGAGCAGTACTTC. Protein sequence: CASSQDPGTGAYEQYF.

The chain uses TRBV7-3 and TRBJ2-7; a weak D match, TRBD1 (6 bases). Trimming took 5 bases from V and 5 from J, leaving 16 bases between them. Germline values: CDR1 SGHTA, CDR2 FQGTGA. The CDR3 is made up of 14 amino acids. The CDR3 protein is CASSKDRFVNEQYF. As DNA, the CDR3 is TGTGCCAGCAGCAAAGACAGGTTTGTCAACGAGCAGTACTTC.